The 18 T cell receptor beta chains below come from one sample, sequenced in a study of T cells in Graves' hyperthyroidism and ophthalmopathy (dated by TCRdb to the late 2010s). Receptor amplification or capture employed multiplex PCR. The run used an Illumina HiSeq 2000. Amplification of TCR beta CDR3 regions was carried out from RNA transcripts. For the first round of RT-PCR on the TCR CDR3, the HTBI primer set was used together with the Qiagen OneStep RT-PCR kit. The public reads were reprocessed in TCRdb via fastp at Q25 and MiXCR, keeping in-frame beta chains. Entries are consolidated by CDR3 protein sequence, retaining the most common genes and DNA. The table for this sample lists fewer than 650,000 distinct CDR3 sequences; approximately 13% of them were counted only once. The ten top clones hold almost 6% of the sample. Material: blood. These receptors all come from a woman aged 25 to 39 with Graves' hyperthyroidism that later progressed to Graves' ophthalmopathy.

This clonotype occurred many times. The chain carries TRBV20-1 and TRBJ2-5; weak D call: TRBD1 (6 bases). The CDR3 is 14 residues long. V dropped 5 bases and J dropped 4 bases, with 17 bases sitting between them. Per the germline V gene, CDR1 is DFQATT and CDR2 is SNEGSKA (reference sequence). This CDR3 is CSAPSQGSGETQYF. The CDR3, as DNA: TGCAGTGCTCCCTCGCAGGGGAGTGGAGAGACCCAGTACTTC.

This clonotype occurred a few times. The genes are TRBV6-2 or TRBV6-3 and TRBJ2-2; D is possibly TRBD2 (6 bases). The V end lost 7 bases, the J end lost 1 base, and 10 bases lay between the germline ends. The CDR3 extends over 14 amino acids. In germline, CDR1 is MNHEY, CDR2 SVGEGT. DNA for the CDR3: TGTGCCAGCATTCCGGGACTGAACACCGGGGAGCTGTTTTTT. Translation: CASIPGLNTGELFF.

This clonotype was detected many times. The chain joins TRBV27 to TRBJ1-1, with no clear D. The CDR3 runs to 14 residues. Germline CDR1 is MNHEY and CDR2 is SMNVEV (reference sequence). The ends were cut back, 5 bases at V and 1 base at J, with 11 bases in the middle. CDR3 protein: CASSRERTNTEAFF. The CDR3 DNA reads TGTGCCAGCAGTAGGGAAAGGACGAACACTGAAGCTTTCTTT.

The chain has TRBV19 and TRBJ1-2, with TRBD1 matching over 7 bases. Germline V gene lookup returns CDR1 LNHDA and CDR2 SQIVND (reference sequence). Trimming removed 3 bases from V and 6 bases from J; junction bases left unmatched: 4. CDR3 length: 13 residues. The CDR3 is CASSIEGADGYTF. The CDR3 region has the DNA TGTGCCAGTAGTATTGAGGGGGCAGATGGCTACACCTTC.

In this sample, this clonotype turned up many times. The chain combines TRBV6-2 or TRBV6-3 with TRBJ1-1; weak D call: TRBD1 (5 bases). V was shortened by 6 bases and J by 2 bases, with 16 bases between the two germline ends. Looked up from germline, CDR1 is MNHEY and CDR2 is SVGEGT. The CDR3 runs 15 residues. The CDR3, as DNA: TGTGCCAGCAGCGCCCCCAGGGAGCGTAACACTGAAGCTTTCTTT. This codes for CASSAPRERNTEAFF.

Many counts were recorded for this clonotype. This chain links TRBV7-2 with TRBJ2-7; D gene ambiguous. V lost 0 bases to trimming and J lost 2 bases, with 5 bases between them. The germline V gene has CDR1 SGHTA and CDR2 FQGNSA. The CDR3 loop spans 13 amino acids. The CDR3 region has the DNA TGTGCCAGCAGCTTAGCGGATACCTACGAGCAGTACTTC. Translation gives CASSLADTYEQYF.

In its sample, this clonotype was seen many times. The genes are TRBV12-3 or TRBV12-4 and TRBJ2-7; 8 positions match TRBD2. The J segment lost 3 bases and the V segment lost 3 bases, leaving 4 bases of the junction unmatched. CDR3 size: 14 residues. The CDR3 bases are TGTGCCAGCAGTTTTGCTAGCGGGTACTACGAGCAGTACTTC. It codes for CASSFASGYYEQYF.

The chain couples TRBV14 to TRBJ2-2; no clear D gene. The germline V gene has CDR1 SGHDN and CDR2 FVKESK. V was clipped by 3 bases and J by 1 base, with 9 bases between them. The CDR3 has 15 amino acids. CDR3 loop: CASSHFNRNTGELFF. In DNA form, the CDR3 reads TGTGCCAGCAGCCATTTTAACAGGAACACCGGGGAGCTGTTTTTT.

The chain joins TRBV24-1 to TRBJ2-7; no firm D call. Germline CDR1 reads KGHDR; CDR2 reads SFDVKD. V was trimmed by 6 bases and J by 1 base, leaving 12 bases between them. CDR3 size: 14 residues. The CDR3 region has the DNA TGTGCCACCAGTCGGAGTGATCCATCCTACGAGCAGTACTTC. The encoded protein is CATSRSDPSYEQYF.

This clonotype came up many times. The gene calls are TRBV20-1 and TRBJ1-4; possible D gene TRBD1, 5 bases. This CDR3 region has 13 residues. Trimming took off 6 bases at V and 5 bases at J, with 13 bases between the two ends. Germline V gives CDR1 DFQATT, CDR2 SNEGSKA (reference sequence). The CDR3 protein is CSATGLTNEKLFF. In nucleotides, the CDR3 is TGCAGTGCCACGGGACTGACGAATGAAAAACTGTTTTTT.

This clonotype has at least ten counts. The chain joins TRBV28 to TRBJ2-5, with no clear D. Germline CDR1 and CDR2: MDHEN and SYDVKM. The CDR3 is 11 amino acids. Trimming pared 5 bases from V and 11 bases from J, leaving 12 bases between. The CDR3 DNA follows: TGTGCCAGCAGTCTCGAACTCAGTCAGTACTTC. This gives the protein CASSLELSQYF.

CDR3 region: CSARDTILGQGLTEAFF. As DNA, the CDR3 is TGCAGTGCTAGAGATACGATTTTGGGACAGGGATTGACTGAAGCTTTCTTT. The V gene is TRBV20-1, the J gene TRBJ1-1; 9 positions agree with TRBD1. The CDR3 spans 17 residues. Germline V gene data show CDR1 as DFQATT and CDR2 as SNEGSKA (reference sequence). V shed 0 bases, J shed 5 bases, and the junction held 13 bases outside the gene matches.

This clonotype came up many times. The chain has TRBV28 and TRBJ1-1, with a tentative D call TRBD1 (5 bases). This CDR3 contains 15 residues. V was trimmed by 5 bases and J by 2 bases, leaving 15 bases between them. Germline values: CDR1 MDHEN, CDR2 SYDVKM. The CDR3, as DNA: TGTGCCAGCAGTCCCCGCCGGGACGCTAACACTGAAGCTTTCTTT. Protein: CASSPRRDANTEAFF.

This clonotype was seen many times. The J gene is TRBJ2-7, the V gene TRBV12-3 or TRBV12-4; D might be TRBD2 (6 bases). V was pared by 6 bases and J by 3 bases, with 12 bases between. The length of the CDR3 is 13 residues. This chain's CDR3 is CASSHKTSYEQYF. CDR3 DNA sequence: TGTGCCAGCAGCCATAAGACTAGCTACGAGCAGTACTTC.

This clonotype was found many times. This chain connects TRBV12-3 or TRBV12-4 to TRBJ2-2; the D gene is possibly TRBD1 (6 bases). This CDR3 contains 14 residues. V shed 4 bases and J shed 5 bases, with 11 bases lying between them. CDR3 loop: CASSYGTGTGELFF. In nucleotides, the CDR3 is TGTGCCAGCAGTTACGGAACAGGGACCGGGGAGCTGTTTTTT.

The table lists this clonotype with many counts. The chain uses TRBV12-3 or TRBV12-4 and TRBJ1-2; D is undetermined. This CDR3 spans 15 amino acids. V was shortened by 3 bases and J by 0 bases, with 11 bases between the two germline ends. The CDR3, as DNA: TGTGCCAGCAGTTTGAAAGGGTTATCTAACTATGGCTACACCTTC. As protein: CASSLKGLSNYGYTF.

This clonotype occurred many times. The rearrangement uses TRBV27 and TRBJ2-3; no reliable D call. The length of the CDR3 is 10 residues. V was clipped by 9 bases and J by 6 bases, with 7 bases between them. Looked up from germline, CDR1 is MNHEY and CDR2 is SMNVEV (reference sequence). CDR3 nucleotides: TGTGCCAGTGCGCTGGATACGCAGTATTTT. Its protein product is CASALDTQYF.

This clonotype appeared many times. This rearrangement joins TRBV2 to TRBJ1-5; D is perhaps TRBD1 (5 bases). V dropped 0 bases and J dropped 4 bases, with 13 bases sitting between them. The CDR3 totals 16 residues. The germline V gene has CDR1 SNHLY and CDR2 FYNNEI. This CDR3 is CASSEAGAGTNQPQHF. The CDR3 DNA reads TGTGCCAGCAGTGAAGCTGGGGCAGGGACGAATCAGCCCCAGCATTTT.